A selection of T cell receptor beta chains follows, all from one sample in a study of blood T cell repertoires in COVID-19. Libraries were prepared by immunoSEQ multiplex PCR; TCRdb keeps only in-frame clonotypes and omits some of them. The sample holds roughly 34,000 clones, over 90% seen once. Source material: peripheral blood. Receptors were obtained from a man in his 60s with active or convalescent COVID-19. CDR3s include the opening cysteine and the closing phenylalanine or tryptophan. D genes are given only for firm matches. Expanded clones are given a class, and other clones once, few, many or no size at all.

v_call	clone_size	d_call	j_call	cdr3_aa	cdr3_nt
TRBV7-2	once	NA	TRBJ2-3	CASSLGGRSTDTQYF	TGTGCCAGCAGCTTAGGGGGGCGAAGCACAGATACGCAGTATTTT
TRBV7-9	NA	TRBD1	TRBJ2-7	CASSLGTGAYEQYF	TGTGCCAGCAGCTTAGGGACAGGGGCCTACGAGCAGTACTTC
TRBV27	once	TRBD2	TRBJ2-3	CASSFRGADTQYF	TGTGCCAGCAGTTTCCGGGGGGCAGATACGCAGTATTTT
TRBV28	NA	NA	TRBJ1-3	CASGGFSGNTIYF	TGTGCCAGCGGAGGGTTCTCTGGAAACACCATATATTTT
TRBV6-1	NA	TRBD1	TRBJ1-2	CASSETGMKTYGYTF	TGTGCCAGCAGTGAGACAGGGATGAAGACCTATGGCTACACCTTC
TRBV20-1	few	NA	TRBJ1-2	CSASLSRAFYGYTF	TGCAGTGCTAGTTTGTCCAGGGCTTTCTATGGCTACACCTTC
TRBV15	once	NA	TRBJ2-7	CATSRRQEVIYEQYF	TGTGCCACCAGCAGACGACAGGAGGTAATCTACGAGCAGTACTTC
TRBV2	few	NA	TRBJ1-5	CASSGTENQPQHF	TGTGCCAGCAGTGGGACTGAGAATCAGCCCCAGCATTTT
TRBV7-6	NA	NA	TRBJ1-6	CASSLGGDYNSPLHF	TGTGCCAGCAGCTTAGGGGGGGATTATAATTCACCCCTCCACTTT
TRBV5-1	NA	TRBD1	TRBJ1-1	CASSFDRGQGASAFF	TGCGCCAGCAGCTTCGACAGGGGGCAGGGGGCCAGTGCTTTCTTT
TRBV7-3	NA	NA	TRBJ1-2	CASSLTRAGEGYTF	TGTGCCAGCAGCTTAACGCGGGCAGGGGAAGGCTACACCTTC
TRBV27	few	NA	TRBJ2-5	CASSSSLQETQYF	TGTGCCAGCAGTTCCTCCCTCCAAGAGACCCAGTACTTC
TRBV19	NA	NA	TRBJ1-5	CASTNWGRQSYSNQPQHF	TGTGCCAGTACCAACTGGGGCAGGCAATCCTATAGCAATCAGCCCCAGCATTTT
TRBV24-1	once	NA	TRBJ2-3	CATSDLESRTDTQYF	TGTGCCACCAGTGATTTGGAGAGCCGCACAGATACGCAGTATTTT
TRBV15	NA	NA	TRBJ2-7	CATSREGDTSLSYEQYF	TGTGCCACCAGCAGAGAAGGGGACACCTCACTTTCCTACGAGCAGTACTTC
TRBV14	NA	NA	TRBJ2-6	CASSQAQGGGTGANVLTF	TGTGCCAGCAGCCAAGCCCAGGGGGGTGGTACTGGGGCCAACGTCCTGACTTTC
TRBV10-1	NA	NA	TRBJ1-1	CASSDTGSNTEAFF	TGCGCCAGCAGTGATACAGGATCGAACACTGAAGCTTTCTTT
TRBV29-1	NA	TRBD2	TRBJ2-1	CSASTSGRYNEQFF	TGCAGCGCGTCGACTAGCGGGAGGTACAATGAGCAGTTCTTC
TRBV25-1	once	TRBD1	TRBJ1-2	CASRTGVVEGYTF	TGTGCCAGCAGAACAGGGGTAGTGGAGGGCTACACCTTC
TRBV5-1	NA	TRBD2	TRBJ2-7	CASSRTSGGRGPEQYF	TGCGCCAGCAGCCGGACTAGCGGGGGGAGGGGCCCCGAGCAGTACTTC
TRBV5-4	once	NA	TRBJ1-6	CASSLRSGLSYNSPLHF	TGTGCCAGCAGCTTGAGATCAGGGCTTAGCTATAATTCACCCCTCCACTTT
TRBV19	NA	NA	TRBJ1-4	CASSWGLSTNEKLFF	TGTGCCAGTAGTTGGGGACTTTCAACTAATGAAAAACTGTTTTTT
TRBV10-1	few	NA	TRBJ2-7	CASSDPGSSYEQYF	TGCGCCAGCAGTGATCCTGGGAGCTCCTACGAGCAGTACTTC
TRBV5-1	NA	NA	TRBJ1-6	CASSFVGRAASPLHF	TGCGCCAGCAGCTTCGTCGGCAGGGCTGCTTCACCCCTCCACTTT
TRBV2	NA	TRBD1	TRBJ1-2	CASNLQGQGYTF	TGTGCCAGCAATCTACAGGGGCAGGGCTACACCTTC
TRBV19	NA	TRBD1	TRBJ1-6	CASSTRDRVSPLHF	TGTGCCAGTAGTACCAGGGACAGGGTTTCACCCCTCCACTTT
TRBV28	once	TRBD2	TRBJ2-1	CASRTSNRDEQFF	TGTGCCAGCAGGACTAGCAATAGGGATGAGCAGTTCTTC
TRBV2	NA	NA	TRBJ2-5	CASSGALQETQYF	TGTGCCAGCAGTGGGGCCCTCCAAGAGACCCAGTACTTC
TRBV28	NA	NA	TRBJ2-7	CASTIQGSYEQYF	TGTGCCAGCACCATCCAGGGTTCCTACGAGCAGTACTTC
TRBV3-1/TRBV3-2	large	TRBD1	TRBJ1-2	CASSQDPAGGAYGYTF	TGTGCCAGCAGCCAAGATCCGGCAGGGGGCGCATATGGCTACACCTTC
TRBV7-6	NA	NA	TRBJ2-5	CASSPTWGQKETQYF	TGTGCCAGCAGCCCCACCTGGGGCCAAAAAGAGACCCAGTACTTC
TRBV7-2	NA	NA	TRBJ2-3	CASSLPDTQYF	TGTGCCAGCAGCTTACCTGATACGCAGTATTTT
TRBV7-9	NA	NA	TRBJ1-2	CASSLSGAYGYTF	TGTGCCAGCAGCTTAAGTGGGGCCTATGGCTACACCTTC
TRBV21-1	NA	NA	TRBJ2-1	CASSAGGCEQFF	TGTGCCAGCAGCGCAGGGGGGTGCGAGCAGTTCTTC
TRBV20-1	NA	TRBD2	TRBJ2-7	CSASWGLAVYEQYF	TGCAGTGCTAGTTGGGGACTAGCGGTTTACGAGCAGTACTTC
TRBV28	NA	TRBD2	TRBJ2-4	CASSLVAGGNIQYF	TGTGCCAGCAGTCTCGTAGCGGGGGGAAACATTCAGTACTTC
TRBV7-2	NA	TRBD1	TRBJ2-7	CASSWLGDRVYEQYF	TGTGCCAGCAGTTGGTTGGGGGACAGGGTCTACGAGCAGTACTTC
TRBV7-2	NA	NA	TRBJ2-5	CASSLQVGRGETQYF	TGTGCCAGCAGCTTACAAGTCGGGAGAGGCGAGACCCAGTACTTC
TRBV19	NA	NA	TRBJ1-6	CASSDSSSYNSPLHF	TGTGCCAGTAGTGACAGTAGCTCCTATAATTCACCCCTCCACTTT
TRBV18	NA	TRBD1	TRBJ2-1	CASSPGTAGSYNEQFF	TGTGCCAGCTCACCTGGGACAGCCGGCTCCTACAATGAGCAGTTCTTC
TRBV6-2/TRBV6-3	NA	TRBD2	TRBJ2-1	CASSPGLASEQFF	TGTGCCAGCAGCCCGGGACTAGCGTCTGAGCAGTTCTTC
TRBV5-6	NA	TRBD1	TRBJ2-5	CASSETGTGGETQYF	TGTGCCAGCAGCGAAACCGGGACAGGGGGAGAGACCCAGTACTTC
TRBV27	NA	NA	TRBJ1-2	CASSLRGFLYGYTF	TGTGCCAGCAGTTTAAGGGGATTTCTGTATGGCTACACCTTC
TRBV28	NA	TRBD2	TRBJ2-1	CASSLRTSVITGEQFF	TGTGCCAGCAGTTTAAGGACTAGTGTTATTACGGGTGAGCAGTTCTTC
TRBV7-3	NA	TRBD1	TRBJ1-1	CASSLGQGTEAFF	TGTGCCAGCAGCCTCGGACAGGGTACTGAAGCTTTCTTT
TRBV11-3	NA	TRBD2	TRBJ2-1	CASSLGTSGSTSYNEQFF	TGTGCCAGCAGCTTAGGTACTAGCGGGAGCACCAGCTACAATGAGCAGTTCTTC
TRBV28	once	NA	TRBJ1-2	CASSARQGYGYTF	TGTGCCAGCAGTGCCCGACAAGGCTATGGCTACACCTTC
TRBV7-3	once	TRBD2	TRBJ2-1	CASSPPSSGKNEQFF	TGTGCCAGCAGCCCCCCATCTAGCGGGAAGAATGAGCAGTTCTTC
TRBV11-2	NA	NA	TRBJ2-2	CASSSQIYTGELFF	TGTGCCAGCAGCTCCCAGATCTACACCGGGGAGCTGTTTTTT
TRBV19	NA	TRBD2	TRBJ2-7	CGEAGSSYEQYF	TGTGGGGAAGCGGGGAGCTCCTACGAGCAGTACTTC
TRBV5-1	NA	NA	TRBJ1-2	CASSPTQGLFNYGYTF	TGCGCCAGCAGCCCGACACAGGGCCTCTTTAACTATGGCTACACCTTC
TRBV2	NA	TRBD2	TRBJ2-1	CASSGGGSPYNEQFF	TGTGCCAGCAGTGGCGGCGGGAGTCCCTACAATGAGCAGTTCTTC
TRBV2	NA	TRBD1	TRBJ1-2	CASRVTGADGYTF	TGTGCCAGCAGAGTCACAGGGGCGGACGGCTACACCTTC
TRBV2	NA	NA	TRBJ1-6	CASSGTGSSYNSPLHF	TGTGCCAGCAGTGGAACAGGGAGCTCCTATAATTCACCCCTCCACTTT
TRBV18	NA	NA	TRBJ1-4	CASSPGAEKLFF	TGTGCCAGCTCACCAGGGGCTGAAAAACTGTTTTTT
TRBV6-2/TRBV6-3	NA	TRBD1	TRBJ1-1	CASSFDRDTLRGTEAFF	TGTGCCAGCAGCTTCGACAGGGATACACTAAGAGGGACTGAAGCTTTCTTT